Below are 4 T cell receptor beta chains sequenced from a single sample in a study of spatial heterogeneity in lung cancer. TCRdb re-called the 5' RACE reads with MiXCR, one entry per CDR3 protein. The data hold roughly 110,000 distinct CDR3 sequences, with about 10% observed a single time. Time point meaning: blood at routine non-recurrence follow-up after resection. Sample: PBMCs, taken at follow-up. The receptors were sampled from a female donor with early-stage non-small cell lung cancer.

The genes are TRBV28 and TRBJ2-7, with D possibly being TRBD1 (5 bases). This CDR3 has 13 amino acids. Germline V gives CDR1 MDHEN, CDR2 SYDVKM. Trimming took off 2 bases at V and 2 bases at J, with 7 bases between the two ends. In DNA form, the CDR3 reads TGTGCCAGCAGTTTAAGGGGAACCTACGAGCAGTACGTC. Protein: CASSLRGTYEQYV.

The sample holds many counts of this clonotype. The rearrangement uses TRBV6-5 and TRBJ1-1; no clear D. The CDR3 runs 15 residues. Trimming took 6 bases from V and 0 from J, leaving 14 bases between them. CDR1 is MNHEY, CDR2 SVGAGI, per germline. In nucleotides, the CDR3 is TGTGCCAGCAGCAAACGGGCCGCTGTGAACACTGAAGCTTTCTTT. Protein: CASSKRAAVNTEAFF.

This clonotype was picked up many times. The V call is TRBV3-1, the J call TRBJ2-1; D may be TRBD2 (6 bases). The CDR3 loop spans 15 amino acids. Trimming removed 0 bases from V and 15 bases from J, with 21 bases in between. Per the germline V gene, CDR1 is LGHDT and CDR2 is YNNKEL (reference sequence). Here the CDR3 reads CASSQDRASAADRFF. In nucleotides, the CDR3 is TGTGCCAGCAGCCAAGATCGGGCTAGCGCCGCCGATAGGTTCTTC.

The sample holds many counts of this clonotype. The chain links TRBV12-3 or TRBV12-4 to TRBJ2-3, with D tentatively TRBD1 (8 bases). This CDR3 is 20 amino acids long. V shed 7 bases and J shed 0 bases, with 29 bases lying between them. CDR3 DNA: TGTGCCAGCACTATTAGCTGGGGGGGACAGGCCCCTTCTAGCACAGATACGCAGTATTTT. Translated, it gives CASTISWGGQAPSSTDTQYF.